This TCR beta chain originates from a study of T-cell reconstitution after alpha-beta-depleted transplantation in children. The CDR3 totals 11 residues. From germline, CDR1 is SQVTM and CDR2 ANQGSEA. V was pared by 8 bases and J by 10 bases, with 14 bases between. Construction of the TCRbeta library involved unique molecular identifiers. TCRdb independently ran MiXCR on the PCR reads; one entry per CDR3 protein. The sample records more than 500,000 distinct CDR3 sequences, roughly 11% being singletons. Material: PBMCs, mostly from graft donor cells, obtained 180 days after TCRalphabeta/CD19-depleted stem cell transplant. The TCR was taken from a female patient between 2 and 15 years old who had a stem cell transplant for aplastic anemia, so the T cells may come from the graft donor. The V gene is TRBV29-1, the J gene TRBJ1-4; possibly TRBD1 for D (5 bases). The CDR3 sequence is CSPIAGVKLFF. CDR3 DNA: TGCAGCCCGATCGCGGGGGTAAAACTGTTTTTT. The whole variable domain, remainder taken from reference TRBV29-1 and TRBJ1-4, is SAVISQKPSRDICQRGTSLTIQCQVDSQVTMMFWYRQQPGQSLTLIATANQGSEATYESGFVIDKFPISRPNLTFSTLTVSNMSPEDSSIYLCSPIAGVKLFFGSGTQLSVL.